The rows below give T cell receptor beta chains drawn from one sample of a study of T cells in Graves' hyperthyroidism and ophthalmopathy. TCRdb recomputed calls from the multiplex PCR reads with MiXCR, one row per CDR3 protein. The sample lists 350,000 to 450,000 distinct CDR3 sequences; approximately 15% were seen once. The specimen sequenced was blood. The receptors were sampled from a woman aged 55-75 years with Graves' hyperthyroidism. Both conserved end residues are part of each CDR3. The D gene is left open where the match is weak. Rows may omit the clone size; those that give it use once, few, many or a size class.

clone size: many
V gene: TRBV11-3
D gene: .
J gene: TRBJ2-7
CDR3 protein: CASSPRRDLAHEQYF
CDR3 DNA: TGTGCCAGCAGCCCGCGGAGGGACCTAGCCCACGAGCAGTACTTC

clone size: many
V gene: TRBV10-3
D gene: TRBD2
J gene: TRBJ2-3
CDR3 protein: CAIRGTSGSIYTDTQYF
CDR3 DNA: TGTGCCATCAGAGGGACTAGCGGGAGTATCTACACAGATACGCAGTATTTT

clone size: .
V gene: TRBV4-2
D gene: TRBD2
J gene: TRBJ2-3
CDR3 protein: CASSQEAGAGTDTQYF
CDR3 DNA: TGTGCCAGCAGCCAAGAAGCGGGGGCCGGCACAGATACGCAGTATTTT

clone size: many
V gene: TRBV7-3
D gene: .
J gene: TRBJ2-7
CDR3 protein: CASSLTGDRGRYEQYF
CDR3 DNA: TGTGCCAGCAGCTTAACTGGAGACCGAGGGAGATACGAGCAGTACTTC

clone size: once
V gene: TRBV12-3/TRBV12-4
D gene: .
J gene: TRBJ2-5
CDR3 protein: CASSVVAGGETQYF
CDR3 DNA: TGTGCCAGCAGTGTTGTAGCCGGGGGAGAGACCCAGTACTTC

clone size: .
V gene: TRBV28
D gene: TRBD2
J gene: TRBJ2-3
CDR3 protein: CASKLPLAGGPDTQYF
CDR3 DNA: TGTGCCAGCAAACTCCCTCTAGCGGGAGGCCCAGATACGCAGTATTTT

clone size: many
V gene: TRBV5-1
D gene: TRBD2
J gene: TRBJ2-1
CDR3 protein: CASSLELAGNNEQFF
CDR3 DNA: TGCGCCAGCAGCTTGGAACTAGCGGGAAACAATGAGCAGTTCTTC

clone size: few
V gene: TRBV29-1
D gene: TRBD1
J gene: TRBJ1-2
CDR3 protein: CSVEDPGQGNYGYTF
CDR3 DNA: TGCAGCGTTGAAGATCCGGGACAGGGTAACTATGGCTACACCTTC

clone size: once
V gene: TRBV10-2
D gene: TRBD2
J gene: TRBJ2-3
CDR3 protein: CASRSGTSTDTQYF
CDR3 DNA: TGCGCCAGCAGGAGCGGGACTAGCACAGATACGCAGTATTTT

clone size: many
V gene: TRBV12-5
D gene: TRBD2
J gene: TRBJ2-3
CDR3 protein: CASGLTGGLASADTQYF
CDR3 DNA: TGTGCTAGTGGTTTAACCGGGGGACTAGCGTCTGCAGATACGCAGTATTTT

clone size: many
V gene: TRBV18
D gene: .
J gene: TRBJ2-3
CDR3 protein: CASSPPPTDTQYF
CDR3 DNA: TGTGCCAGCTCACCCCCACCCACAGATACGCAGTATTTT

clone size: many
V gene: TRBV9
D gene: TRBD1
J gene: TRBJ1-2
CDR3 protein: CASQGQGMNYGYTF
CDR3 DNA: TGTGCCAGCCAGGGACAGGGGATGAACTATGGCTACACCTTC

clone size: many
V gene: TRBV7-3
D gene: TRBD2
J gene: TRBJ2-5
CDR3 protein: CASSLIGGRRQETQYF
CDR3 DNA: TGTGCCAGCAGCTTAATTGGCGGGAGGAGGCAAGAGACCCAGTACTTC

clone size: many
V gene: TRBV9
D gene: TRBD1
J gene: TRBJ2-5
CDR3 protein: CATRGGQETQYF
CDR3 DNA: TGTGCCACCCGAGGGGGACAGGAGACCCAGTACTTC

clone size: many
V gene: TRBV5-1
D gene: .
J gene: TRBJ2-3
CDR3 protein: CASRRDRGAQYF
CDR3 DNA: TGCGCCAGCAGAAGGGATCGAGGGGCGCAGTATTTT

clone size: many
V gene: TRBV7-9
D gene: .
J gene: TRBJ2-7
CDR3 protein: CASSSYLEEQYF
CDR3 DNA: TGTGCCAGCAGCTCCTACCTAGAAGAGCAGTACTTC

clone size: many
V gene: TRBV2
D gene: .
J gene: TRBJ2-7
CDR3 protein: CASSVGGRYEQYF
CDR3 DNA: TGTGCCAGCAGTGTTGGGGGGCGGTACGAGCAGTACTTC

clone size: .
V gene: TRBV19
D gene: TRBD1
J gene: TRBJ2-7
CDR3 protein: CASSSRGSTHYEQYF
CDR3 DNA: TGTGCCAGTAGTAGCAGGGGGTCAACGCACTACGAGCAGTACTTC

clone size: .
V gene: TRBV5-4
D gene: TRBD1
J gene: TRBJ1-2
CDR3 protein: CASSGLTPTGDGYTF
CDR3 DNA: TGTGCCAGCAGCGGGTTAACTCCTACAGGGGATGGCTACACCTTC

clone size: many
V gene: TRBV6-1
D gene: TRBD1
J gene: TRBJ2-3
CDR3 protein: CASRADRASTDTQYF
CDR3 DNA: TGTGCCAGCAGAGCGGACAGGGCTAGCACAGATACGCAGTATTTT